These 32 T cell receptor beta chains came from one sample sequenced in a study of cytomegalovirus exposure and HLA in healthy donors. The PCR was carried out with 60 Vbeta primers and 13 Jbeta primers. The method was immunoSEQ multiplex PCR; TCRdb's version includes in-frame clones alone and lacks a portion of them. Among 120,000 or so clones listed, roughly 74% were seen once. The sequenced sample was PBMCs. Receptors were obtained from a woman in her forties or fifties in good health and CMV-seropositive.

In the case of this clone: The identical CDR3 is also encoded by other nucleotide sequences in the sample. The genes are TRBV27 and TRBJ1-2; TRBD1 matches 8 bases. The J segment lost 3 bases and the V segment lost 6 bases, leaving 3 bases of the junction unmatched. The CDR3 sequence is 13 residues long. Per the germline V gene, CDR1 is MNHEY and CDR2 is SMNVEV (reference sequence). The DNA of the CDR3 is TGTGCCAGCAGCACACAGGGGGACTATGGCTACACCTTC. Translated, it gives CASSTQGDYGYTF.

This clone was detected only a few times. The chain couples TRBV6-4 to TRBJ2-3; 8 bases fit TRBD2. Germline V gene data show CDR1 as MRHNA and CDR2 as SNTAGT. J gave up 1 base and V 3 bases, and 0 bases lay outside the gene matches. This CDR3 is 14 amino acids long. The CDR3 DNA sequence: TGTGCCAGCAGTGAAGCGGGGGGCACAGATACGCAGTATTTT. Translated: CASSEAGGTDTQYF.

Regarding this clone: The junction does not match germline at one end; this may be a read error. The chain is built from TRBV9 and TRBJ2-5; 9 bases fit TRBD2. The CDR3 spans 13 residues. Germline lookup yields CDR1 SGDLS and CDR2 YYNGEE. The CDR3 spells CASSVVSSGTPYF. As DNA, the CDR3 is TGTGCCAGCAGCGTAGTGTCTAGCGGGACCCCGTACTTC.

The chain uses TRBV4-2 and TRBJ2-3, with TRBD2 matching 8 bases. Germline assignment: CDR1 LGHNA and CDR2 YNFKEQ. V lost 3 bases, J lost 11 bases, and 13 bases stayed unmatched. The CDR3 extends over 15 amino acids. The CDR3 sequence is CASSQRGALAKGQYF. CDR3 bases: TGTGCCAGCAGCCAGCGGGGGGCTCTGGCAAAGGGGCAGTATTTT.

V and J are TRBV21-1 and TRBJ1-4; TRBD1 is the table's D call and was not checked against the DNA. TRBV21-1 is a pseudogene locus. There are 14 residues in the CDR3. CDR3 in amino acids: CASRGRTGVKKLFF. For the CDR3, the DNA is TGTGCCAGCAGAGGAAGGACAGGGGTGAAAAAACTGTTTTTT.

CDR3 in DNA: TGCGCCAGCAGCTTGGGGGCTAGCGGGGGAGAGACCCAGTACTTC. Its translation: CASSLGASGGETQYF. The rearrangement uses TRBV5-1 and TRBJ2-5, with TRBD2 identical over 10 bases. Germline V gene data show CDR1 as SGHRS and CDR2 as YFSETQ. This CDR3 comprises 15 residues. V lost 0 bases, J lost 4 bases, and 3 bases stayed unmatched. The entire variable domain, with the rest obtained from reference TRBV5-1 and TRBJ2-5, is as follows: KAGVTQTPRYLIKTRGQQVTLSCSPISGHRSVSWYQQTPGQGLQFLFEYFSETQRNKGNFPGRFSGRQFSNSRSEMNVSTLELGDSALYLCASSLGASGGETQYFGPGTRLLVL.

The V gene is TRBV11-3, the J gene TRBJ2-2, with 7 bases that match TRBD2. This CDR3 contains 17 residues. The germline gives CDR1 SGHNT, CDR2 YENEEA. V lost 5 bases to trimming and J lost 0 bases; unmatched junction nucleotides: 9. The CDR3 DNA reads TGTGCCAGCAGCCCCCCCGTAAGCGGGGCGAACACCGGGGAGCTGTTTTTT. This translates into CASSPPVSGANTGELFF.

Here the CDR3 reads CASSSGIAGELFF. Written as DNA, the CDR3 is TGTGCCAGTAGCTCGGGGATAGCCGGGGAGCTGTTTTTT. The chain recombines TRBV19 with TRBJ2-2, with D perhaps matching TRBD2 (5 bases). CDR1 and CDR2 (germline): LNHDA, SQIVND (reference sequence). The V and J ends lost 6 bases and 6 bases respectively, with 11 bases between them. This CDR3 is built from 13 residues.

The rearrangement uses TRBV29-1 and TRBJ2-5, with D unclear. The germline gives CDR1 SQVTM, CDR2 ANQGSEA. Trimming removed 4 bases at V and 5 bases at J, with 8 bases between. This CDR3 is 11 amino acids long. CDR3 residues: CSVVRVETQYF. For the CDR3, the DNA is TGCAGCGTTGTTCGGGTCGAGACCCAGTACTTC.

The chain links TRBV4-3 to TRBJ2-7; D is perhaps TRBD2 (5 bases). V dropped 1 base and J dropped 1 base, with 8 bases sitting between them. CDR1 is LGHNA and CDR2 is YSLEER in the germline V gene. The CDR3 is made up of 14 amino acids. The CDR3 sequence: CASSQGLASYEQYF. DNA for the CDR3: TGCGCCAGCAGCCAAGGCCTAGCTTCCTACGAGCAGTACTTC.

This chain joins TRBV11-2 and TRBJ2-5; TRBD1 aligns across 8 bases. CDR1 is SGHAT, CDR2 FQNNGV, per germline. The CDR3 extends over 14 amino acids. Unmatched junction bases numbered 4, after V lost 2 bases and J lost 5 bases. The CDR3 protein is CASSLNRGRETQYF. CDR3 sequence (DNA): TGTGCCAGCAGCTTAAACAGGGGGAGGGAGACCCAGTACTTC.

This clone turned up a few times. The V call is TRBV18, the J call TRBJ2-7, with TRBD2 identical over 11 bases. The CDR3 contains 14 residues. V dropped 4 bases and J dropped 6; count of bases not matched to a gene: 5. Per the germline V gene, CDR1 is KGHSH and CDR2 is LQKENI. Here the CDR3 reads CASSQGTSGGEQYF. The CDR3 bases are TGTGCCAGCTCACAGGGGACTAGCGGAGGCGAGCAGTACTTC.

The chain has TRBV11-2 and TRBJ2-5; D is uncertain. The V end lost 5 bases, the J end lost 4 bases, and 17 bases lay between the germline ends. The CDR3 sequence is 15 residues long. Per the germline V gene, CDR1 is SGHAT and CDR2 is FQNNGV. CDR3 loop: CASSRDSGFGETQYF. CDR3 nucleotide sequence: TGTGCCAGCAGCCGCGATTCCGGGTTTGGAGAGACCCAGTACTTC.

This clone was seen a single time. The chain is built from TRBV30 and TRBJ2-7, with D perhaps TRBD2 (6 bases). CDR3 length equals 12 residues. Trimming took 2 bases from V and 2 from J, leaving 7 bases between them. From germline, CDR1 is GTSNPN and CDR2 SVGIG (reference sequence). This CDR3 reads CAWSTSTYEQYF. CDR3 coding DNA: TGTGCCTGGAGTACTAGCACCTACGAGCAGTACTTC.

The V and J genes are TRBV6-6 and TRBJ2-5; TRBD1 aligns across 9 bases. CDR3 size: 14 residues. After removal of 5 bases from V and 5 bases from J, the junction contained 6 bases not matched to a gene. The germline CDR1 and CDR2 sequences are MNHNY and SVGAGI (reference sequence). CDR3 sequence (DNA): TGTGCCAGCAGTCCGACAGGGGGAGTTGAGACCCAGTACTTC. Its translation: CASSPTGGVETQYF.

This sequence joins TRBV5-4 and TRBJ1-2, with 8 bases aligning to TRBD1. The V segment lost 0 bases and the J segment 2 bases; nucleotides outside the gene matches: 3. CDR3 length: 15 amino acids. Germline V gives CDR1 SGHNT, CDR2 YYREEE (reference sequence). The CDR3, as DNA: TGTGCCAGCAGCTTGGGGACAGGGCTAAACTATGGCTACACCTTC. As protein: CASSLGTGLNYGYTF. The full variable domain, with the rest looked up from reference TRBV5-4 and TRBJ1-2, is ETGVTQSPTHLIKTRGQQVTLRCSSQSGHNTVSWYQQALGQGPQFIFQYYREEENGRGNFPPRFSGLQFPNYSSELNVNALELDDSALYLCASSLGTGLNYGYTFGSGTRLTVV.

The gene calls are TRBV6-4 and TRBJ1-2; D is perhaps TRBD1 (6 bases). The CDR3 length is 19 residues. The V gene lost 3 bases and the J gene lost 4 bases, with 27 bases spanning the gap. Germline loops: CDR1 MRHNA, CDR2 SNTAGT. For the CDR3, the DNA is TGTGCCAGCAGTGAGACACAACCGGGACAACTAGAGAAGGTCTATGGCTACACCTTC. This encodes CASSETQPGQLEKVYGYTF.

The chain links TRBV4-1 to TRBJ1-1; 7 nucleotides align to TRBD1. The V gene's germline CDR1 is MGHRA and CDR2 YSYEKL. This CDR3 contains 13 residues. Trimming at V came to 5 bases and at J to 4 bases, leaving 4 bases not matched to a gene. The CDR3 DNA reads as TGCGCCAGCAGCACGACAGGGACCACTGAAGCTTTCTTT. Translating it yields CASSTTGTTEAFF.

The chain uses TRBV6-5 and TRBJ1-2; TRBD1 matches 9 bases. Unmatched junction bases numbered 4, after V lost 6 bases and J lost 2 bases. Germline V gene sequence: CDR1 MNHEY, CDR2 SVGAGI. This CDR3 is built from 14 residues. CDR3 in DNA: TGTGCCAGCAGCCCGGGGACAGGGAACTATGGCTACACCTTC. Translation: CASSPGTGNYGYTF.

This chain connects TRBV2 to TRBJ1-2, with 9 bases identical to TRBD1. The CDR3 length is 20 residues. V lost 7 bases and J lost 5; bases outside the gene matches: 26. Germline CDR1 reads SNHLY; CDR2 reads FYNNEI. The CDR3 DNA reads TGTGCCAGCAACGACCTTCAACGGGGGACTGACAGGGGGTTGGAATATGGCTACACCTTC. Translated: CASNDLQRGTDRGLEYGYTF.

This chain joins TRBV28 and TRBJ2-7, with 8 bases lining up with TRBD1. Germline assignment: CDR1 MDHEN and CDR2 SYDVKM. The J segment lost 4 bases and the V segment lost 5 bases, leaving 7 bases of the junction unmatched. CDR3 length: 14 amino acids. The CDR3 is CASSPTGVGYEQYF. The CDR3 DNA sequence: TGTGCCAGCAGTCCGACAGGGGTCGGGTACGAGCAGTACTTC.

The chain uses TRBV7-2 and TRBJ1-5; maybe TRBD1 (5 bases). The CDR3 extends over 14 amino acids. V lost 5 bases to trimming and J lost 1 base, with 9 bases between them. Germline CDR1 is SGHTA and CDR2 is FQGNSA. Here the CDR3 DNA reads TGTGCCAGCAGCCCTCGACAGAGCAATCAGCCCCAGCATTTT. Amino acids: CASSPRQSNQPQHF.

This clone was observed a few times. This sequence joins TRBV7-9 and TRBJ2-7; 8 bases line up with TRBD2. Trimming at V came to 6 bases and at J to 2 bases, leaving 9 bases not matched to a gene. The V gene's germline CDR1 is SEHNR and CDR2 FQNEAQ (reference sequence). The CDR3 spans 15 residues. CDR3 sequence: CASSIIRGGPYEQYF. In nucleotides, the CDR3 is TGTGCCAGCAGTATCATACGGGGGGGCCCCTACGAGCAGTACTTC.

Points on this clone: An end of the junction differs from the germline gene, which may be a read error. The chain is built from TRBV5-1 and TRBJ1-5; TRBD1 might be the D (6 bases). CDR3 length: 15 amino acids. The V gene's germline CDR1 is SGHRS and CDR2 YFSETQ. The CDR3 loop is CASGLQGISNQPQHF. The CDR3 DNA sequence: TGCGCCAGCGGCTTGCAGGGGATTAGCAATCAGCCCCAGCATTTT.

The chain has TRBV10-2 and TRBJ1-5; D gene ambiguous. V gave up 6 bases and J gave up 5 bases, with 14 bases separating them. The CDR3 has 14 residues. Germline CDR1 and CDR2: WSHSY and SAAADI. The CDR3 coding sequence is TGCGCCAGCAGCTCTTCGGGGTTGGATCAGCCCCAGCATTTT. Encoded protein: CASSSSGLDQPQHF.

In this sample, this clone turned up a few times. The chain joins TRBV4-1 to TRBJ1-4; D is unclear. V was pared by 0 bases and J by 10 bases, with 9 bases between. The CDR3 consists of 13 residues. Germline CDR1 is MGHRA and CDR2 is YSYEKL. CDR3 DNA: TGCGCCAGCAGCCAAGATACAGTTGGAAAACTGTTTTTT. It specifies CASSQDTVGKLFF.

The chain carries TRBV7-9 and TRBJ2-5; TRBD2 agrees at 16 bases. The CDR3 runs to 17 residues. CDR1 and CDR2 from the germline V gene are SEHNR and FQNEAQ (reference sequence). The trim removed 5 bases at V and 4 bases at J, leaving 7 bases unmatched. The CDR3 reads CASSGGLAGGLSETQYF. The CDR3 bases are TGTGCCAGCAGCGGGGGACTAGCGGGGGGGCTATCAGAGACCCAGTACTTC.

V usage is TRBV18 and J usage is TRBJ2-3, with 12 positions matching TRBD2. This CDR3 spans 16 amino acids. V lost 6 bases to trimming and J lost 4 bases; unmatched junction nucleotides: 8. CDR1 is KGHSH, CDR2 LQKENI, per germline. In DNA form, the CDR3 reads TGTGCCAGCTCTCCCTCTAGCGGGGGGGCCGCAGATACGCAGTATTTT. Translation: CASSPSSGGAADTQYF.

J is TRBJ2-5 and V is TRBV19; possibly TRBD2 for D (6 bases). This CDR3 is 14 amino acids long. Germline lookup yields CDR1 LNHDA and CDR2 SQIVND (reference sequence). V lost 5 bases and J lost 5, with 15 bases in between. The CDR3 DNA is TGTGCCAGTAGTTTTAACGGGGGTTTGGAGACCCAGTACTTC. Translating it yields CASSFNGGLETQYF.

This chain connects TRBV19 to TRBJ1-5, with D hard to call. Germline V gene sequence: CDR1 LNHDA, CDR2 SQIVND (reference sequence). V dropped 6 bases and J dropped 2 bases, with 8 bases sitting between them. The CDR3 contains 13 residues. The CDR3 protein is CASRLQGNQPQHF. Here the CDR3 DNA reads TGTGCCAGTAGGCTCCAGGGCAATCAGCCCCAGCATTTT.

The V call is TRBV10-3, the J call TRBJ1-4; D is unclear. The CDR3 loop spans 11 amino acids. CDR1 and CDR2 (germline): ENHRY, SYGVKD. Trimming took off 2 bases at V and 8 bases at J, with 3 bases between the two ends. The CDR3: CAISEGEKLFF. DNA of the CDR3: TGTGCCATCAGTGAGGGCGAAAAACTGTTTTTT.

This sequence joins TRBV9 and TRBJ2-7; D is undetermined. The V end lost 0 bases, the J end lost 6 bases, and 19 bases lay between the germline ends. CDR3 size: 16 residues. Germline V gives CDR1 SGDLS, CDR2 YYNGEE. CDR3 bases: TGTGCCAGCAGCGTAGGCCCCTCAGTTATTCCGGGCGAGCAGTACTTC. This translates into CASSVGPSVIPGEQYF.